What follows are 25 T cell receptor beta chains derived from one specimen sequenced in a study of control samples from healthy donors and cancer patients. TCRdb's copy holds only in-frame clones and misses some; the assay was immunoSEQ multiplex PCR. This table holds 95,000 to 150,000 clones, roughly 86% found once. The specimen was blood. Source of these receptors: a man between 60 and 75 years old in good health.

This sequence joins TRBV9 and TRBJ2-7; D might be TRBD1 or TRBD2, each matching 5 bases. The CDR3 extends over 15 amino acids. Trimming pared 7 bases from V and 4 bases from J, leaving 21 bases between. CDR1 is SGDLS and CDR2 is YYNGEE in the germline V gene. This chain's CDR3 is CASGNPGTGVYEQYF. The CDR3 DNA follows: TGTGCCAGCGGAAACCCCGGGACCGGGGTATACGAGCAGTACTTC.

The rearrangement uses TRBV7-2 and TRBJ2-5; no definite D call. The CDR3 is made up of 15 amino acids. Trimming took off 5 bases at V and 5 bases at J, with 18 bases between the two ends. Germline V CDR1 and CDR2: SGHTA, FQGNSA. The CDR3 is CASSLPPRTGETQYF. For the CDR3, the DNA is TGTGCCAGCAGCCTCCCCCCACGGACCGGGGAGACCCAGTACTTC.

The sample holds a few counts of this clone. The chain employs TRBV24-1 and TRBJ1-2; D possibly corresponds to TRBD1 (5 bases). CDR3 length: 14 residues. Germline V CDR1 and CDR2: KGHDR, SFDVKD. The ends were cut back, 3 bases at V and 4 bases at J, with 11 bases in the middle. The CDR3 region has the DNA TGTGCCACCAGTGATGGGGCGGAGACCTATGGCTACACCTTC. Its translation: CATSDGAETYGYTF.

This rearrangement joins TRBV7-9 to TRBJ1-5; D not certain. Trimming took 5 bases from V and 2 from J, leaving 13 bases between them. CDR1 and CDR2 (germline): SEHNR, FQNEAQ (reference sequence). The CDR3 runs to 15 residues. Here the CDR3 DNA reads TGTGCCAGCAGCCCCTCTGGCGGGGGCAATCAGCCCCAGCATTTT. Protein product: CASSPSGGGNQPQHF.

In regard to this clone: The same CDR3 also results from other DNA sequences found in this sample. This rearrangement joins TRBV6-5 to TRBJ1-2; 9 nucleotides match TRBD1. The J segment lost 4 bases and the V segment lost 5 bases, leaving 2 bases of the junction unmatched. Per the germline V gene, CDR1 is MNHEY and CDR2 is SVGAGI. This CDR3 spans 13 amino acids. The CDR3 here is CASSPDRGYGYTF. CDR3 bases: TGTGCCAGCAGTCCGGACAGGGGCTATGGCTACACCTTC.

V is TRBV6-5 and J is TRBJ1-2; 7 positions agree with TRBD1. With 2 bases clipped from V and 9 bases from J, the junction kept 9 bases outside the gene matches. CDR1 MNHEY and CDR2 SVGAGI come from the germline V gene. The CDR3 totals 14 residues. The CDR3: CASSYDRATSRYTF. The CDR3 nucleotides read TGTGCCAGCAGTTACGACAGGGCTACGAGTCGCTACACCTTC.

This chain uses TRBV11-2 with TRBJ2-2; TRBD1 aligns across 10 bases. This CDR3 contains 15 residues. The J segment lost 5 bases and the V segment lost 3 bases, leaving 3 bases of the junction unmatched. The germline V gene encodes CDR1 SGHAT and CDR2 FQNNGV. The CDR3 spells CASSFGTGVTGELFF. CDR3 DNA: TGTGCCAGCAGCTTCGGGACAGGGGTGACCGGGGAGCTGTTTTTT.

The rearrangement uses TRBV19 and TRBJ1-6; 7 bases are a match to TRBD1. This CDR3 comprises 16 residues. From germline, CDR1 is LNHDA and CDR2 SQIVND (reference sequence). The ends lost 3 bases at V and 5 bases at J; junction bases unmatched: 7. The CDR3 DNA sequence: TGTGCCAGTAGTATGGAACTGGACAGGAATAATTCACCCCTCCACTTT. Translation: CASSMELDRNNSPLHF.

The chain combines TRBV5-1 with TRBJ2-5; D call uncertain. Trimming left V 0 bases short and J 4 bases short, with 4 bases between. Germline CDR1 and CDR2: SGHRS and YFSETQ. CDR3 length equals 12 residues. The CDR3 spells CASSLALETQYF. CDR3 nucleotide sequence: TGCGCCAGCAGCTTGGCCCTAGAGACCCAGTACTTC. Full variable domain (rest looked up from reference TRBV5-1 and TRBJ2-5): KAGVTQTPRYLIKTRGQQVTLSCSPISGHRSVSWYQQTPGQGLQFLFEYFSETQRNKGNFPGRFSGRQFSNSRSEMNVSTLELGDSALYLCASSLALETQYFGPGTRLLVL.

The V gene is TRBV7-2, the J gene TRBJ1-1; D is possibly TRBD1 (6 bases). The CDR3 loop spans 15 amino acids. Germline V gene data show CDR1 as SGHTA and CDR2 as FQGNSA. Trimming took off 5 bases at V and 5 bases at J, with 18 bases between the two ends. CDR3 nucleotide sequence: TGTGCCAGCAGCCCCCACGGGGGGCTAGGAACTGAAGCTTTCTTT. Its translation: CASSPHGGLGTEAFF. The whole variable domain, remainder taken from reference TRBV7-2 and TRBJ1-1, is GAGVSQSPSNKVTEKGKDVELRCDPISGHTALYWYRQSLGQGLEFLIYFQGNSAPDKSGLPSDRFSAERTGGSVSTLTIQRTQQEDSAVYLCASSPHGGLGTEAFFGQGTRLTVV.

This clone was counted once. This chain connects TRBV4-1 to TRBJ1-5; D gene ambiguous. The V end was cut by 4 bases, the J end by 1 base, with 20 bases between. CDR1 and CDR2 (germline): MGHRA, YSYEKL. The CDR3 covers 18 residues. The CDR3 here is CASSPSPSGFQSNQPQHF. CDR3 nucleotide sequence: TGCGCCAGCAGCCCCTCGCCATCGGGGTTTCAGAGCAATCAGCCCCAGCATTTT.

This clone was observed a few times. The V and J genes are TRBV6-2 or TRBV6-3 and TRBJ2-1, with 14 nucleotides matching TRBD2. Germline V gene lookup returns CDR1 MNHEY and CDR2 SVGEGT. V shed 6 bases, J shed 15 bases, and the junction held 13 bases outside the gene matches. The CDR3 is made up of 15 amino acids. This CDR3 is CASSLRLAGGRGWFF. The CDR3, as DNA: TGTGCCAGCAGCTTGAGACTAGCGGGGGGGAGAGGGTGGTTCTTC.

This chain uses TRBV7-3 with TRBJ2-5; 10 nucleotides agree with TRBD2. CDR1 is SGHTA, CDR2 FQGTGA, per germline. This CDR3 comprises 16 residues. J was trimmed by 2 bases and V by 2 bases; bases with no gene match: 5. The CDR3: CASSLVGTSVQETQYF. CDR3 nucleotide sequence: TGTGCCAGCAGCTTAGTAGGGACTAGCGTTCAAGAGACCCAGTACTTC. The complete variable domain, with remaining parts taken from reference TRBV7-3 and TRBJ2-5, reads GAGVSQTPSNKVTEKGKYVELRCDPISGHTALYWYRQSLGQGPEFLIYFQGTGAADDSGLPNDRFFAVRPEGSVSTLKIQRTERGDSAVYLCASSLVGTSVQETQYFGPGTRLLVL.

CDR3 DNA sequence: TGTGCCAGCAGTTCAGGTCCCCTGAGGACCATATATTTT. This translates into CASSSGPLRTIYF. V usage is TRBV28 and J usage is TRBJ1-3, with D uncertain. CDR1 is MDHEN, CDR2 SYDVKM, per germline. The CDR3 is 13 amino acids. V was cut by 4 bases and J by 10 bases, with 14 bases left in between.

The V gene is TRBV5-1, the J gene TRBJ1-2; TRBD1 agrees at 11 bases. V was clipped by 6 bases and J by 6 bases; unmatched bases: 10. CDR1 is SGHRS and CDR2 is YFSETQ in the germline V gene. The CDR3 is 15 residues long. CDR3 loop: CASTNPGTGGNGYTF. CDR3 in DNA: TGCGCCAGCACCAACCCGGGGACAGGGGGGAATGGCTACACCTTC.

V and J are TRBV3-1 (or the pseudogene TRBV3-2) and TRBJ1-3; TRBD1 might be the D (5 bases). Germline CDR1 is LGHDT and CDR2 is YNNKEL (reference sequence). CDR3 length equals 14 residues. Deletions cut 1 base from V and 3 bases from J, with 7 bases between. This CDR3 is CASSQGTIGNTIYF. The DNA for the CDR3 is TGTGCCAGCAGCCAAGGGACAATTGGAAACACCATATATTTT.

This clone occurred a few times. The V call is TRBV10-1, the J call TRBJ1-1; D possibly corresponds to TRBD1 (5 bases). Germline V gives CDR1 WNHNN, CDR2 SYGVQD (reference sequence). The germline V and J ends were trimmed by 2 bases and 6 bases, with 16 bases remaining between them. The CDR3 has 15 residues. The CDR3 DNA follows: TGCGCCAGCAGTGAGCGAATTGGGGGGTTGGCTGAAGCTTTCTTT. Its translation: CASSERIGGLAEAFF.

The chain employs TRBV28 and TRBJ1-2; D ambiguous. V shed 8 bases and J shed 2 bases, with 12 bases lying between them. Germline V gene sequence: CDR1 MDHEN, CDR2 SYDVKM. This CDR3 has 13 amino acids. CDR3 loop: CASSIAGNYGYTF. The CDR3, as DNA: TGTGCCAGCTCGATTGCGGGGAACTATGGCTACACCTTC.

The chain employs TRBV14 and TRBJ1-1, with D hard to call. V dropped 7 bases and J dropped 0 bases, with 18 bases sitting between them. Germline loops: CDR1 SGHDN, CDR2 FVKESK. The CDR3 extends over 16 amino acids. This CDR3 is CASTRSVGALNTEAFF. The CDR3 DNA follows: TGTGCCAGCACACGGTCGGTGGGCGCTCTGAACACTGAAGCTTTCTTT.

The chain has TRBV9 and TRBJ2-2, with TRBD1 matching 7 bases. Losses at the gene ends were 3 bases for V and 4 bases for J; bases not matched to a gene: 9. Germline CDR1 reads SGDLS; CDR2 reads YYNGEE. This CDR3 comprises 16 residues. In nucleotides, the CDR3 is TGTGCCAGCAGCGCCCGCACAGGGGTCGGCACCGGGGAGCTGTTTTTT. Amino acids: CASSARTGVGTGELFF.

The chain employs TRBV21-1 and TRBJ1-6; TRBD1 is the table's D call, not checked against the DNA. TRBV21-1 is tagged as a pseudogene. The CDR3 extends over 16 amino acids. The CDR3 loop reads CASSNEADRRNSPLHF. CDR3 DNA sequence: TGTGCCAGCAGCAACGAAGCGGACAGAAGGAATTCACCCCTCCACTTT.

The rearrangement links TRBV5-1 to TRBJ2-3, with D maybe TRBD1 (5 bases). CDR1 and CDR2 from the germline V gene are SGHRS and YFSETQ. This CDR3 has 13 amino acids. Between the trimmed V and J ends, which lost 5 bases and 1 base, there was a span of 8 bases. CDR3 nucleotides: TGCGCCAGCAGGGAACAGGGCACAGATACGCAGTATTTT. This sequence encodes CASREQGTDTQYF.

The rearrangement links TRBV6-5 to TRBJ2-5; D possibly corresponds to TRBD1 (6 bases). Germline CDR1 and CDR2: MNHEY and SVGAGI. This CDR3 has 15 residues. Trimming took off 3 bases at V and 2 bases at J, with 13 bases between the two ends. CDR3 loop: CASSYSGRGQETQYF. CDR3 in DNA: TGTGCCAGCAGTTATTCTGGCAGGGGTCAAGAGACCCAGTACTTC.

This chain links TRBV3-1 (or the pseudogene TRBV3-2) with TRBJ2-5, with D unclear. The V end was cut by 0 bases, the J end by 1 base, with 15 bases between. The CDR3 is 17 residues long. Germline V gene data show CDR1 as LGHDT and CDR2 as YNNKEL (reference sequence). The CDR3 reads CASSQESSGGAQETQYF. The CDR3 DNA reads TGTGCCAGCAGCCAAGAGTCTTCGGGTGGAGCCCAAGAGACCCAGTACTTC.

V gene TRBV28 combines with J gene TRBJ1-2; D remains ambiguous. Trimming took off 3 bases at V and 10 bases at J, with 18 bases between the two ends. Germline CDR1 reads MDHEN; CDR2 reads SYDVKM. The CDR3 is made up of 14 amino acids. CDR3 amino acids: CASSFGTNTLFYTF. Written as DNA, the CDR3 is TGTGCCAGCAGTTTCGGAACTAATACCCTCTTCTACACCTTC.